The 2 T cell receptor beta chains below come from one sample, sequenced in a study of long-term antiretroviral therapy in people with HIV. Runs used v3.0 of the immunoSEQ assay and were done at survey level. The method was immunoSEQ multiplex PCR; TCRdb's version includes in-frame clones alone and lacks a portion of them. Among around 22,000 clones listed, 70% to 90% were seen once. Sample: unsorted PBMCs, taken 1.8 years before starting antiretroviral therapy. The receptor source for this set is a woman aged 25 to 39 with HIV.

V is TRBV30 and J is TRBJ1-2; tentative D call: TRBD1 (6 bases). Trimming took off 3 bases at V and 8 bases at J, with 13 bases between the two ends. Germline CDR1 reads GTSNPN; CDR2 reads SVGIG (reference sequence). The CDR3 has 12 amino acids. CDR3 nucleotide sequence: TGTGCCTGGAGCGCCACAGGGAACGGCTACACCTTC. Its protein product is CAWSATGNGYTF.

This chain connects TRBV11-2 to TRBJ2-7; the match to TRBD1 covers 7 bases. V lost 6 bases, J lost 1 base, and 6 bases stayed unmatched. Germline V gives CDR1 SGHAT, CDR2 FQNNGV. The CDR3 loop spans 14 amino acids. The CDR3 DNA reads as TGTGCCAGCAGACGGGACAGACAGTCCTACGAGCAGTACTTC. Protein: CASRRDRQSYEQYF.